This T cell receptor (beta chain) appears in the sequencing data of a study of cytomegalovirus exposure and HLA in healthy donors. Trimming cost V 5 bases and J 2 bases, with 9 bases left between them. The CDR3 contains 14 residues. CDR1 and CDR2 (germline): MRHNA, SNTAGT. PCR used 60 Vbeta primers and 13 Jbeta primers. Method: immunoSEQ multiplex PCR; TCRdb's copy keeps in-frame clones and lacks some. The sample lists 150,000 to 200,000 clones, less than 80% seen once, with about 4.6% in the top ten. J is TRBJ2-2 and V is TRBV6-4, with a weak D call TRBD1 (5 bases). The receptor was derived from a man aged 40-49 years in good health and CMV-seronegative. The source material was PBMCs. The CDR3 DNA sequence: TGTGCCAGCAGTCGACAGCTTAACACCGGGGAGCTGTTTTTT. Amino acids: CASSRQLNTGELFF.